This is a list of T cell receptor beta chains from one sample in a study of blood T cell repertoires in COVID-19. TCRdb's table, derived via immunoSEQ multiplex PCR, lists solely in-frame clones and lacks some. This table holds approximately 250,000 clones, about nine tenths found once. Sequencing was performed on PBMCs or T cells enriched from blood (not recorded which). These receptors were obtained from a woman in her thirties with acute COVID-19. Both conserved end residues are part of each CDR3. D genes are given only for firm matches. The size entry is marked missing in some rows and otherwise reads once, few, many or a size class.

>NA|TRBV6-5|NA|TRBJ2-7
CASRSGLTPRYEQYF
TGTGCCAGCAGATCCGGACTCACTCCGAGGTACGAGCAGTACTTC
>TRBD1|TRBV19|NA|TRBJ1-2
CASSLGQGNYGYTF
TGTGCCAGTAGTTTGGGACAGGGTAACTATGGCTACACCTTC
>TRBD1|TRBV6-6|NA|TRBJ1-1
CASSLGQGNTEAFF
TGTGCCAGCAGTTTGGGACAGGGAAACACTGAAGCTTTCTTT
>TRBD2|TRBV4-3|NA|TRBJ2-7
CASSVGWLAGGQAYEQYF
TGCGCCAGCAGCGTGGGCTGGTTAGCGGGAGGGCAGGCCTACGAGCAGTACTTC
>NA|TRBV4-1|NA|TRBJ2-7
CASSQVSGSEQYF
TGCGCCAGCAGCCAAGTATCGGGGTCCGAGCAGTACTTC
>NA|TRBV4-3|once|TRBJ2-7
CASSQVWGESSYEQYF
TGCGCCAGCAGCCAAGTTTGGGGGGAAAGCTCCTACGAGCAGTACTTC
>NA|TRBV7-9|NA|TRBJ1-2
CASSLAPAGNYGYTF
TGTGCCAGCAGCTTAGCGCCCGCAGGGAACTATGGCTACACCTTC
>NA|TRBV9|NA|TRBJ2-1
CASSPSGGRSNEQFF
TGTGCCAGCAGCCCCTCCGGCGGGCGGTCCAATGAGCAGTTCTTC
>NA|TRBV9|NA|TRBJ2-5
CASSVVPGSQETQYF
TGTGCCAGCAGCGTAGTTCCGGGGTCCCAAGAGACCCAGTACTTC
>TRBD1|TRBV11-2|NA|TRBJ2-5
CASSLDRDRRLETQYF
TGTGCCAGCAGCTTAGATCGGGACAGGCGGTTAGAGACCCAGTACTTC
>TRBD2|TRBV19|NA|TRBJ2-1
CASSLAGVGLNEQFF
TGTGCCAGTAGTCTAGCGGGAGTGGGTCTCAATGAGCAGTTCTTC
>NA|TRBV11-2|NA|TRBJ1-2
CASSSGRGYGYTF
TGTGCCAGCAGTTCCGGCCGGGGGTATGGCTACACCTTC
>NA|TRBV27|NA|TRBJ2-3
CASTLFAEGGTDTQYF
TGTGCCAGCACCCTTTTCGCGGAGGGTGGCACAGATACGCAGTATTTT
>TRBD1|TRBV18|NA|TRBJ1-4
CASSPRTGGNEKLFF
TGTGCCAGCTCACCGAGAACAGGGGGGAATGAAAAACTGTTTTTT
>TRBD2|TRBV10-3|NA|TRBJ2-1
CAISGSSGSYNEQFF
TGTGCCATCAGTGGGTCTAGCGGCTCCTACAATGAGCAGTTCTTC
>NA|TRBV28|NA|TRBJ2-3
CASITKSGPDTQYF
TGTGCCAGCATCACCAAAAGCGGCCCAGATACGCAGTATTTT
>NA|TRBV3-1/TRBV3-2|NA|TRBJ1-1
CASSQGFGQSQNTEAFF
TGTGCCAGCAGCCAAGGATTCGGACAGTCGCAGAACACTGAAGCTTTCTTT
>NA|TRBV27|NA|TRBJ2-7
CASSNSMGSLVYEQYF
TGTGCCAGCAGTAATTCAATGGGGAGTTTGGTCTACGAGCAGTACTTC
>TRBD1|TRBV27|NA|TRBJ1-4
CASSLVTGGNDEKLFF
TGTGCCAGCAGTTTAGTCACAGGGGGGAATGATGAAAAACTGTTTTTT
>NA|TRBV5-1|NA|TRBJ2-7
CASSLGVSYEQYF
TGCGCCAGCAGCTTAGGAGTCTCCTACGAGCAGTACTTC
>TRBD2|TRBV7-9|NA|TRBJ2-2
CASSLEGVYPWGGTGELFF
TGTGCCAGCAGCTTAGAAGGTGTTTACCCGTGGGGAGGGACCGGGGAGCTGTTTTTT
>NA|TRBV29-1|NA|TRBJ1-3
CSVGTPWSTIYF
TGCAGCGTTGGGACACCTTGGAGCACCATATATTTT
>NA|TRBV5-4|NA|TRBJ2-1
CASSPLVSGEVDEQFF
TGTGCCAGCAGCCCGCTCGTTTCGGGAGAGGTAGATGAGCAGTTCTTC
>NA|TRBV19|NA|TRBJ1-5
CAARSHRGSNQPQHF
TGTGCCGCCCGTAGTCATAGGGGTAGCAATCAGCCCCAGCATTTT
>TRBD1|TRBV28|NA|TRBJ2-2
CASSDRVDTGELFF
TGTGCCAGCTCCGACAGGGTGGACACCGGGGAGCTGTTTTTT
>NA|TRBV27|NA|TRBJ1-5
CASRWASGVQPQHF
TGTGCCAGCAGATGGGCGTCAGGGGTTCAGCCCCAGCATTTT
>NA|TRBV11-2|NA|TRBJ2-7
CASSLYYEQYF
TGTGCCAGCAGCCTTTACTACGAGCAGTACTTC